These T cell receptor beta chains were read from a single sample in a study of CD8 T cells in Susac syndrome. MiXCR, run by TCRdb on the immunoSEQ multiplex PCR reads, gives a single entry per CDR3 protein. The table includes about 300,000 distinct CDR3 sequences, approximately 90% detected once. The sequencing sample was made of CD8+ T cells from PBMCs. The receptor source for this set is a human donor with multiple sclerosis. Each CDR3 is given with its conserved first and last residue. D genes are given only for firm matches. Only some rows state a clone size, as once, few, many or a class for expanded clones.

clone_size	v_call	j_call	d_call	cdr3_aa	cdr3_nt
.	TRBV7-9	TRBJ2-7	.	CASSSPGQRESSLDYEQYF	TGTGCCAGCAGCTCCCCGGGACAGCGGGAGAGTTCATTAGACTACGAGCAGTACTTC
once	TRBV6-5	TRBJ2-7	.	CASSYRGSAYEQYF	TGTGCCAGCAGTTACAGGGGAAGCGCCTACGAGCAGTACTTC
once	TRBV6-1	TRBJ2-3	TRBD1	CASSGQGRFTFTDTQYF	TGTGCCAGCAGTGGACAGGGGCGCTTCACGTTCACAGATACGCAGTATTTT
.	TRBV1	TRBJ2-1	.	CTSSQAGLAGYNEQFF	TGCACCAGCAGCCAAGCAGGACTAGCGGGGTACAATGAGCAGTTCTTC
.	TRBV12-3/TRBV12-4	TRBJ1-1	TRBD1	CASSPNPTGRRGVNTEAFF	TGTGCCAGCAGTCCTAATCCGACAGGTCGCAGGGGGGTTAACACTGAAGCTTTCTTT
.	TRBV19	TRBJ1-2	.	CASSIESRSVYGYTF	TGTGCCAGTAGTATAGAGTCGCGGAGCGTCTATGGCTACACCTTC
.	TRBV20-1	TRBJ2-5	TRBD2	CSARGTSGAETQYF	TGCAGTGCTAGGGGGACTAGCGGGGCAGAGACCCAGTACTTC
.	TRBV15	TRBJ2-5	.	CATSGQETQYF	TGTGCCACGTCGGGGCAAGAGACCCAGTACTTC
.	TRBV20-1	TRBJ2-3	.	CSARDLGTGGDTQYF	TGCAGTGCTAGAGATCTGGGGACTGGGGGAGATACGCAGTATTTT
.	TRBV9	TRBJ2-1	TRBD2	CASSVEGLAGYEQFF	TGTGCCAGCAGCGTAGAGGGACTAGCGGGTTATGAGCAGTTCTTC
.	TRBV29-1	TRBJ1-1	.	CSVATGFAEAFF	TGCAGCGTCGCAACAGGGTTCGCTGAAGCTTTCTTT
.	TRBV14	TRBJ2-7	TRBD1	CASSQEGQGFHEQYF	TGTGCCAGCAGCCAAGAGGGACAGGGCTTCCACGAGCAGTACTTC
.	TRBV25-1	TRBJ2-3	TRBD1	CASNGQGTDTQYF	TGTGCCAGCAATGGACAGGGCACAGATACGCAGTATTTT
.	TRBV27	TRBJ2-7	.	CASSLGSLTYEQYF	TGTGCCAGCAGTTTGGGATCACTTACCTACGAGCAGTACTTC
.	TRBV9	TRBJ2-1	.	CASSVSGGAAHSYNEQFF	TGTGCCAGCAGCGTATCTGGCGGGGCAGCACACTCCTACAATGAGCAGTTCTTC
.	TRBV29-1	TRBJ1-1	.	CSVTGMNTEAFF	TGCAGCGTTACCGGAATGAACACTGAAGCTTTCTTT
.	TRBV9	TRBJ1-1	.	CASSVVVNTEAFF	TGTGCCAGCAGCGTAGTTGTGAACACTGAAGCTTTCTTT
.	TRBV12-5	TRBJ1-2	TRBD1	CASGLTIRDRNYGYTF	TGTGCTAGTGGTTTGACTATCCGGGACAGGAACTATGGCTACACCTTC
.	TRBV4-2	TRBJ1-2	.	CASSQEEGGGGWGYTF	TGTGCCAGCAGCCAAGAAGAGGGAGGAGGGGGGTGGGGCTACACCTTC
.	TRBV20-1	TRBJ1-6	TRBD1	CSARGTGGSNSPLHF	TGCAGTGCTAGGGGGACAGGGGGCTCTAATTCACCCCTCCACTTT
.	TRBV28	TRBJ2-6	.	CASSLGADGANVLTF	TGTGCCAGCAGTTTAGGAGCGGATGGGGCCAACGTCCTGACTTTC
.	TRBV7-3	TRBJ2-7	.	CASSSTQGSEQYF	TGTGCCAGCAGCTCAACACAGGGTTCCGAGCAGTACTTC
.	TRBV6-2/TRBV6-3	TRBJ2-7	TRBD2	CASSSAWDYSSYEQYF	TGTGCCAGCAGTTCCGCGTGGGACTATTCCTCCTACGAGCAGTACTTC
few	TRBV27	TRBJ1-6	.	CASSLQGSSPLHF	TGTGCCAGCAGTTTGCAGGGTAGTTCACCCCTCCACTTT
few	TRBV4-2	TRBJ2-7	TRBD1	CASSQDRGPYEQYF	TGTGCCAGCAGCCAAGACAGGGGGCCCTACGAGCAGTACTTC
.	TRBV30	TRBJ2-7	TRBD1	CAWSLGTGSYEQYF	TGTGCCTGGAGTTTGGGGACAGGGTCCTACGAGCAGTACTTC
.	TRBV6-5	TRBJ2-7	TRBD1	CASSYYPGTAKSSYEQYF	TGTGCCAGCAGTTATTACCCCGGGACAGCCAAGAGCTCCTACGAGCAGTACTTC
.	TRBV28	TRBJ2-5	.	CASSFPESGRTQETQYF	TGTGCCAGCAGTTTCCCCGAGAGTGGGAGGACACAAGAGACCCAGTACTTC
.	TRBV7-3	TRBJ2-1	.	CASSLTSSPYNEQFF	TGTGCCAGCAGCTTAACTAGCAGCCCCTACAATGAGCAGTTCTTC
.	TRBV13	TRBJ2-1	.	CASSLGPRVNEQFF	TGTGCCAGCAGCTTGGGCCCCAGGGTTAATGAGCAGTTCTTC
.	TRBV20-1	TRBJ2-7	.	CSASLDLSYEQYF	TGCAGTGCGTCTTTGGACCTCTCCTACGAGCAGTACTTC
.	TRBV2	TRBJ2-5	TRBD1	CASSGDSQETQYF	TGTGCCAGCAGTGGGGACAGCCAAGAGACCCAGTACTTC
.	TRBV4-1	TRBJ2-5	.	CASSVGPSETQYF	TGCGCCAGCAGTGTGGGACCCTCAGAGACCCAGTACTTC
.	TRBV30	TRBJ1-1	.	CAWSAQMDSYPFAAFF	TGTGCCTGGAGTGCCCAAATGGACAGTTACCCATTTGCGGCTTTCTTT
few	TRBV27	TRBJ1-5	.	CASSLRGSNQPQHF	TGTGCCAGCAGTTTGCGGGGAAGCAATCAGCCCCAGCATTTT
.	TRBV29-1	TRBJ2-7	.	CSVGLRDSNSYEQYF	TGCAGCGTTGGGCTTCGGGACTCTAACTCCTACGAGCAGTACTTC
.	TRBV28	TRBJ2-7	.	CASSLPTLQRVTYEQYF	TGTGCCAGCAGTTTACCGACCCTCCAGCGGGTAACCTACGAGCAGTACTTC
.	TRBV27	TRBJ2-4	TRBD2	CASSWSGSAKNIQYF	TGTGCCAGCAGTTGGAGCGGGAGTGCCAAAAACATTCAGTACTTC
.	TRBV19	TRBJ1-2	.	CASSITYLYGYTF	TGTGCCAGTAGTATAACTTACCTCTATGGCTACACCTTC
.	TRBV6-1	TRBJ2-6	.	CAIHRPPLSGANVLTF	TGTGCCATACACCGGCCTCCACTCTCTGGGGCCAACGTCCTGACTTTC
.	TRBV19	TRBJ2-3	TRBD1	CASSRQGSTDTQYF	TGTGCCAGTAGTAGACAGGGATCGACAGATACGCAGTATTTT
many	TRBV5-5	TRBJ2-1	.	CASSLRGNMLVGEQFF	TGTGCCAGCAGCTTACGGGGTAACATGTTGGTAGGTGAGCAGTTCTTC
.	TRBV5-6	TRBJ1-5	TRBD1	CASSPDRGPQPQHF	TGTGCCAGCAGCCCGGACAGGGGGCCCCAGCCCCAGCATTTT
.	TRBV27	TRBJ2-7	TRBD2	CASSLSPSTSGDYEQYF	TGTGCCAGCAGTTTATCCCCCTCGACTAGCGGGGACTACGAGCAGTACTTC
once	TRBV6-5	TRBJ2-1	.	CASSYVSGAPYNEQFF	TGTGCCAGCAGTTACGTCTCAGGGGCCCCCTACAATGAGCAGTTCTTC
.	TRBV6-2/TRBV6-3	TRBJ2-1	.	CASSYSLEGNEQFF	TGTGCCAGCAGTTACTCGTTAGAAGGGAATGAGCAGTTCTTC
.	TRBV19	TRBJ1-1	.	CASTDGPRTEAFF	TGTGCCAGTACCGACGGACCCCGCACTGAAGCTTTCTTT
few	TRBV7-2	TRBJ2-2	.	CASSPLVLGGPRELFF	TGTGCCAGCAGCCCCCTCGTACTAGGGGGACCGCGGGAGCTGTTTTTT
.	TRBV20-1	TRBJ2-5	TRBD2	CSARSGGERETQYF	TGCAGTGCTAGGAGCGGGGGGGAACGAGAGACCCAGTACTTC
.	TRBV25-1	TRBJ2-3	TRBD1	CASRGDRPGDTQYF	TGTGCCAGTAGAGGGGACAGGCCTGGGGATACGCAGTATTTT
.	TRBV28	TRBJ2-3	.	CASSFFLRGLTDTQYF	TGTGCCAGCAGTTTTTTTCTCCGCGGGCTCACAGATACGCAGTATTTT
.	TRBV19	TRBJ1-1	.	CASSTVGNTEAFF	TGTGCCAGTAGTACGGTGGGGAACACTGAAGCTTTCTTT